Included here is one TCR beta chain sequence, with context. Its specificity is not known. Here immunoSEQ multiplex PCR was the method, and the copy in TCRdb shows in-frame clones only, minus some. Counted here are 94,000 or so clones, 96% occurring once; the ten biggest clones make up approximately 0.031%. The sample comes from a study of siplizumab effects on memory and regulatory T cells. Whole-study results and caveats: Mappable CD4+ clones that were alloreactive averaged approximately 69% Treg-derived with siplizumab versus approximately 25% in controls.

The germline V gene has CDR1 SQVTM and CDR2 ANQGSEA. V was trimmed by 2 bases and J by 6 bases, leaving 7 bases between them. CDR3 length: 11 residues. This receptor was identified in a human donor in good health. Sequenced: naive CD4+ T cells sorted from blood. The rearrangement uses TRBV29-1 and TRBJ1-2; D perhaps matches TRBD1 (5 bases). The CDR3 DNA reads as TGCAGCGTTGAAAGGGGAGATGGCTACACCTTC. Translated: CSVERGDGYTF.